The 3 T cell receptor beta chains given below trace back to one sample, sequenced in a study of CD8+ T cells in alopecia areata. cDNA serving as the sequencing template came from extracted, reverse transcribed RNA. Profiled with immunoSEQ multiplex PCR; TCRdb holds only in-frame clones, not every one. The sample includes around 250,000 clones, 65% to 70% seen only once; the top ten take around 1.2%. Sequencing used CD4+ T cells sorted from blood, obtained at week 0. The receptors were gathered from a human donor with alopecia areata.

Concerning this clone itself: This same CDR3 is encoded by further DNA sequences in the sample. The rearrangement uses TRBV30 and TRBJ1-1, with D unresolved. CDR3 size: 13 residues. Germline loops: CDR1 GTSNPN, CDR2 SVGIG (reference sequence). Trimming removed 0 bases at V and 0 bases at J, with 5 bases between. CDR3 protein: CAWSVSMNTEAFF. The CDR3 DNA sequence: TGTGCCTGGAGTGTATCTATGAACACTGAAGCTTTCTTT. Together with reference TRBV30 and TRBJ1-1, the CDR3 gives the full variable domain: SQTIHQWPATLVQPVGSPLSLECTVEGTSNPNLYWYRQAAGRGLQLLFYSVGIGQISSEVPQNLSASRPQDRQFILSSKKLLLSDSGFYLCAWSVSMNTEAFFGQGTRLTVV.

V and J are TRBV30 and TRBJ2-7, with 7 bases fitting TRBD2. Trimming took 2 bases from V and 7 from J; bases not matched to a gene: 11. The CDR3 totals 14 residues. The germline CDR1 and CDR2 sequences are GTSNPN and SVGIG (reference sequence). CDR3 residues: CAWSPRHRGGEQYF. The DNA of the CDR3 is TGTGCCTGGAGTCCTCGACATCGCGGGGGTGAGCAGTACTTC.

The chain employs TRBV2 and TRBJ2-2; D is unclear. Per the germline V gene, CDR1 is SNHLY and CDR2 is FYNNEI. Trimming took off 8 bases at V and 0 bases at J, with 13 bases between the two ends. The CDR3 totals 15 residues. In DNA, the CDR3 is TGTGCCAGCCAGACATTTACTGCGAACACCGGGGAGCTGTTTTTT. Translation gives CASQTFTANTGELFF.